What follows describes a single T cell receptor (beta chain). Autologous stem cell transplantation was followed by relapse in every patient, and brentuximab vedotin exposure varied. The data are from a study of PD-1 blockade in classical Hodgkin lymphoma. The assay was immunoSEQ multiplex PCR, and TCRdb's table has in-frame clones only and misses some. The table records approximately 100,000 clones, 85% to 90% of them present only once. Trimming removed 4 bases from V and 0 bases from J, with 9 bases in between. Germline V gene lookup returns CDR1 SNHLY and CDR2 FYNNEI. CDR3 length: 14 residues. Here the sequenced sample was peripheral blood mononuclear cells (PBMCs), taken before the second cycle of nivolumab. The gene calls are TRBV2 and TRBJ1-2, with no clear D. The sequence derives from a human donor with classical Hodgkin lymphoma. For the CDR3, the DNA is TGTGCCAGCAGTGCTGTATTAGCTAACTATGGCTACACCTTC. This encodes CASSAVLANYGYTF.